Below are 10 T cell receptor beta chains sequenced from a single sample in a study of cytomegalovirus exposure and HLA in healthy donors. Vbeta (60) and Jbeta (13) primers were used in the PCR. Data came from immunoSEQ multiplex PCR; TCRdb stores just in-frame clones and leaves some out. The table includes around 53,000 clones, approximately 70% detected once. Sequencing used PBMCs. The receptors come from a man between 18 and 35 years old in good health and CMV-seronegative.

The chain has TRBV20-1 and TRBJ1-1, with D possibly being TRBD1 (5 bases). Germline CDR1 DFQATT, CDR2 SNEGSKA (reference sequence). V lost 3 bases and J 11 bases, leaving 10 bases between the germline ends. This CDR3 comprises 10 residues. The CDR3 loop reads CSASAGRAFF. In nucleotides, the CDR3 is TGCAGTGCTAGTGCAGGGAGGGCTTTCTTT.

The chain employs TRBV7-2 and TRBJ2-7; 13 bases map to TRBD2. CDR1 is SGHTA, CDR2 FQGNSA, per germline. The V gene end was trimmed by 4 bases and the J gene end by 3 bases; junction bases not matched to a gene: 9. The CDR3 totals 17 residues. For the CDR3, the DNA is TGTGCCAGCAGCTACAGGACTAGCGGGAGTTGGGGCTACGAGCAGTACTTC. Its protein is CASSYRTSGSWGYEQYF.

This sequence joins TRBV28 and TRBJ2-1, with TRBD2 matching 7 bases. Per the germline V gene, CDR1 is MDHEN and CDR2 is SYDVKM. The CDR3 covers 14 residues. Germline trimming cut 6 bases from V and 4 bases from J; bases unmatched to any gene: 6. CDR3 in amino acids: CASRLSGTYNEQFF. The CDR3 region has the DNA TGTGCCAGCAGACTCAGCGGGACTTACAATGAGCAGTTCTTC.

The gene calls are TRBV10-3 and TRBJ1-3; D is uncertain. V was clipped by 1 base and J by 0 bases, with 10 bases between them. The CDR3 loop spans 16 amino acids. Per the germline V gene, CDR1 is ENHRY and CDR2 is SYGVKD. Written as DNA, the CDR3 is TGTGCCATCAGTGAGTATGGCGGTGACTCTGGAAACACCATATATTTT. Amino acids: CAISEYGGDSGNTIYF.

J is TRBJ2-3 and V is TRBV7-8; 8 bases are a match to TRBD2. The germline CDR1 and CDR2 sequences are SGHVS and FQNEAQ. The trim removed 1 base at V and 4 bases at J, leaving 10 bases unmatched. CDR3 size: 17 residues. CDR3 loop: CASSLDKREKAPDTQYF. The DNA of the CDR3 is TGTGCCAGCAGCTTAGATAAGCGGGAGAAGGCCCCAGATACGCAGTATTTT. Using reference TRBV7-8 and TRBJ2-3 for the parts outside the CDR3, the full variable domain is GAGVSQSPRYKVAKRGQDVALRCDPISGHVSLFWYQQALGQGPEFLTYFQNEAQLDKSGLPSDRFFAERPEGSVSTLKIQRTQQEDSAVYLCASSLDKREKAPDTQYFGPGTRLTVL.

The sample holds one count of this clone. This chain joins TRBV6-5 and TRBJ1-1, with TRBD1 matching over 8 bases. V shed 6 bases, J shed 0 bases, and the junction held 6 bases outside the gene matches. The CDR3 contains 15 residues. Per germline, CDR1 MNHEY and CDR2 SVGAGI. Here the CDR3 reads CASSQRQGMNTEAFF. The CDR3 region has the DNA TGTGCCAGCAGCCAACGACAGGGGATGAACACTGAAGCTTTCTTT.

The chain is built from TRBV10-3 and TRBJ2-7; 7 bases align to TRBD1. CDR3 length: 15 residues. Trimming removed 3 bases from V and 3 bases from J; junction bases left unmatched: 8. Germline assignment: CDR1 ENHRY and CDR2 SYGVKD. This CDR3 is CAISDSGTDDYEQYF. The CDR3 DNA reads as TGTGCCATCAGTGATTCCGGGACAGATGACTACGAGCAGTACTTC.

The chain has TRBV4-3 and TRBJ2-1; D uncertain. In germline, CDR1 is LGHNA, CDR2 YSLEER. The CDR3 loop spans 17 amino acids. The germline V and J ends were trimmed by 2 bases and 2 bases, with 16 bases remaining between them. The CDR3 spells CASSQRSQVSAYNEQFF. The CDR3 DNA reads TGCGCCAGCAGCCAACGAAGCCAGGTTTCGGCCTACAATGAGCAGTTCTTC.

The CDR3 DNA sequence: TGTGCCAGCAGTTACCGAGGGAGGACCGGGGAGCTGTTTTTT. Protein sequence: CASSYRGRTGELFF. The chain has TRBV6-5 and TRBJ2-2, with a possible D match to TRBD2 (6 bases). CDR3 length equals 14 residues. V lost 2 bases and J 5 bases, leaving 9 bases between the germline ends. The V gene's germline CDR1 is MNHEY and CDR2 SVGAGI.

The rearrangement uses TRBV29-1 and TRBJ1-1; 8 nucleotides match TRBD1. The CDR3 length is 13 residues. The germline gives CDR1 SQVTM, CDR2 ANQGSEA. Losses at the gene ends were 7 bases for V and 0 bases for J; bases not matched to a gene: 4. The CDR3 DNA reads as TGCAGCGCCACAGGGGGTATGAACACTGAAGCTTTCTTT. Protein: CSATGGMNTEAFF.